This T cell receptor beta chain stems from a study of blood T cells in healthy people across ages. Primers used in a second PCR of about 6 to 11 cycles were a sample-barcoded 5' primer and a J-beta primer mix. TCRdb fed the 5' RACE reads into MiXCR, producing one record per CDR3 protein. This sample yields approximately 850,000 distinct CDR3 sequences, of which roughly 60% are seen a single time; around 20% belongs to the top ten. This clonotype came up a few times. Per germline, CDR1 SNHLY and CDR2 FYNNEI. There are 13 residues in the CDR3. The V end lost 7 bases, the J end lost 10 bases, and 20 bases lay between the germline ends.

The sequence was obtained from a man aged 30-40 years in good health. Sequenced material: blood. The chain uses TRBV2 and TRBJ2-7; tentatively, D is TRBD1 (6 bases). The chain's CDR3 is CASKPVAPGDQYF. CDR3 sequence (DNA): TGTGCCAGCAAGCCGGTGGCCCCAGGGGACCAGTACTTC.